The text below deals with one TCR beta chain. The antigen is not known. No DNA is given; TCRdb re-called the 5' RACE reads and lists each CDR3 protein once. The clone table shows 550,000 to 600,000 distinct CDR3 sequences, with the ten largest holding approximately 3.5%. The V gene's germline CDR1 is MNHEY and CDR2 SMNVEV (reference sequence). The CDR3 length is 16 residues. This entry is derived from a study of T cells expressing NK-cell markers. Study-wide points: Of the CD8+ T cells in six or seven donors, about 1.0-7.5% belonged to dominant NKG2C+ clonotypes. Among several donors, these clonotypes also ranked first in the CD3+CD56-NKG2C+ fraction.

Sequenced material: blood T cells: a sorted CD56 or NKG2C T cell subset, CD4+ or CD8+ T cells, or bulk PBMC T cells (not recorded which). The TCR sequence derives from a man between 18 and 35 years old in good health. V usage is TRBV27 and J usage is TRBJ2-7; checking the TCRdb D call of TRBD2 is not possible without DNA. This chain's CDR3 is CASSLKGSGLPYEQYF.